The entry that follows covers one TCR beta chain sequence. Trimming removed 6 bases at V and 5 bases at J, with 12 bases between. The CDR3 loop spans 13 amino acids. MiXCR was run by TCRdb on the RT-PCR reads, yielding one entry per CDR3 protein. The repertoire consists of around 700,000 distinct CDR3 sequences, with more than 13% occurring once and the leading ten covering roughly 4%. The chain links TRBV12-3 or TRBV12-4 to TRBJ2-3; the D is unclear. Sample: memory CD4+ T cells from blood. This clonotype was sampled from a female donor in good health, serving as a healthy control. CDR3 nucleotides: TGTGCCAGCAGCCATCCTATGGGAGATACGCAGTATTTT. Residues: CASSHPMGDTQYF.